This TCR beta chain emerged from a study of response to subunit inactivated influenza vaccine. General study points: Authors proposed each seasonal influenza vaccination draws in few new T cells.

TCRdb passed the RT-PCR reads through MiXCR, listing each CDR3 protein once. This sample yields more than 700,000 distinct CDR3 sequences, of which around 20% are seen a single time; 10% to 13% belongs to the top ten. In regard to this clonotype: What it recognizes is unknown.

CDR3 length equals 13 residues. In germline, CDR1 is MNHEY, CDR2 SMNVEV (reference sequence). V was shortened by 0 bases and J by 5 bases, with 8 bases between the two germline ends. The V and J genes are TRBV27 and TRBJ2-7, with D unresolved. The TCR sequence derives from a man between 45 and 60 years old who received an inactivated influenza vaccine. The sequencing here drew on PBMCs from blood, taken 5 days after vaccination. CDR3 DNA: TGTGCCAGCAGTTTATCGGCGTGGCACGAGCAGTACTTC. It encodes CASSLSAWHEQYF.